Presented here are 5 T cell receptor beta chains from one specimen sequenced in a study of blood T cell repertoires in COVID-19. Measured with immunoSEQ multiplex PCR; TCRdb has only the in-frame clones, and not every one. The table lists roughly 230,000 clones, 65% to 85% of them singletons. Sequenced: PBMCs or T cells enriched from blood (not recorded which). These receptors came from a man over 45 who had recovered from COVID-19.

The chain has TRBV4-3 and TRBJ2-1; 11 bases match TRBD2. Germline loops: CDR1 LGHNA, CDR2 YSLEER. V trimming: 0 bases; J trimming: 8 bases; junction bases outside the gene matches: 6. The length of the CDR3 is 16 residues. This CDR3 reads CASSQDGGLAGDEQFF. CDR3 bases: TGCGCCAGCAGCCAAGATGGTGGACTAGCGGGCGATGAGCAGTTCTTC.

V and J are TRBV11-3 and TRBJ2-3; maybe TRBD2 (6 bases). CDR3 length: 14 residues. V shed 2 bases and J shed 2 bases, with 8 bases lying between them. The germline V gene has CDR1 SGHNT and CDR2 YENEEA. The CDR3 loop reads CASSLRGFTDTQYF. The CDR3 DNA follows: TGTGCCAGCAGCTTACGGGGGTTCACAGATACGCAGTATTTT.

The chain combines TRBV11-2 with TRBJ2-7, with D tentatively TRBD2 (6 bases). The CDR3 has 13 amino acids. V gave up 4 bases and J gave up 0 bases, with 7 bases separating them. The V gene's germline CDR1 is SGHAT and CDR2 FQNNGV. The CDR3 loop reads CASSSSVSYEQYF. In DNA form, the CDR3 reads TGTGCCAGCAGCTCTAGCGTCTCCTACGAGCAGTACTTC.

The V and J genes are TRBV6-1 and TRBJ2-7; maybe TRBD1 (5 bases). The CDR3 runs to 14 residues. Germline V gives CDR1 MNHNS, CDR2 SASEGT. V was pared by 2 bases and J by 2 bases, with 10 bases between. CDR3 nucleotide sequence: TGTGCCAGCAGTGAAAATAGACAGACCTACGAGCAGTACTTC. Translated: CASSENRQTYEQYF.

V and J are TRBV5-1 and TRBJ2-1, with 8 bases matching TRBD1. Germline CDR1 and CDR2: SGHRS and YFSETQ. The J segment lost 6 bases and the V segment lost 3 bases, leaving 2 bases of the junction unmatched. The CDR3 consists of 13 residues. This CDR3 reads CASSWTGLNEQFF. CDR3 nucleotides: TGCGCCAGCAGCTGGACAGGGCTCAATGAGCAGTTCTTC.